Below are 28 T cell receptor beta chains sequenced from a single sample in a study of T cell responses to AZD1222 COVID-19 vaccine. Profiled with immunoSEQ multiplex PCR; TCRdb holds only in-frame clones, not every one. Of tens of thousands of clones listed, roughly nine tenths were seen once; the top ten hold less than 4%. Sequences were derived from peripheral blood, sampled 28 days after the second AZD1222 dose. Receptors originate from an adult who received the AZD1222 COVID-19 vaccine.

The chain links TRBV28 to TRBJ1-1; tentatively, D is TRBD1 (5 bases). CDR1 and CDR2 from the germline V gene are MDHEN and SYDVKM. The CDR3 is 14 amino acids. Trimming cost V 4 bases and J 0 bases, with 9 bases left between them. The CDR3 DNA is TGTGCCAGCAGTTGGGTGGGGCTGAACACTGAAGCTTTCTTT. Encoded protein: CASSWVGLNTEAFF.

This clone appeared once. CDR3 sequence reads: CASSLSRQGDYGYTF. In nucleotides, the CDR3 is TGTGCCAGCTCACTCTCTCGACAGGGCGACTATGGCTACACCTTC. J is TRBJ1-2 and V is TRBV18; 7 positions agree with TRBD1. Germline V gene lookup returns CDR1 KGHSH and CDR2 LQKENI. The CDR3 runs to 15 residues. Trimming cost V 4 bases and J 3 bases; bases outside gene matches: 8. The variable domain in full, completed from reference TRBV18 and TRBJ1-2, reads NAGVMQNPRHLVRRRGQEARLRCSPMKGHSHVYWYRQLPEEGLKFMVYLQKENIIDESGMPKERFSAEFPKEGPSILRIQQVVRGDSAAYFCASSLSRQGDYGYTFGSGTRLTVV.

The rearrangement links TRBV5-1 to TRBJ1-2; 7 nucleotides agree with TRBD1. V shed 6 bases, J shed 4 bases, and the junction held 6 bases outside the gene matches. The CDR3 loop spans 13 amino acids. The germline gives CDR1 SGHRS, CDR2 YFSETQ. The chain's CDR3 is CASNRQGGYGYTF. The CDR3 DNA reads as TGCGCCAGCAATAGACAGGGTGGCTATGGCTACACCTTC.

V usage is TRBV12-3 or TRBV12-4 and J usage is TRBJ2-2; D is uncertain. The CDR3 covers 13 residues. V gave up 6 bases and J gave up 5 bases, with 10 bases separating them. DNA of the CDR3: TGTGCCAGCAGCCGACGTGCAACCGGGGAGCTGTTTTTT. The encoded protein is CASSRRATGELFF.

On this clone: Other DNA sequences in the same sample also yield this CDR3. The chain is built from TRBV19 and TRBJ1-1, with D possibly being TRBD1 (6 bases). The CDR3 has 14 residues. The V gene's germline CDR1 is LNHDA and CDR2 SQIVND (reference sequence). Trimming stripped 5 bases from V and 0 bases from J, with 10 bases between. In DNA, the CDR3 is TGTGCCAGTAGTCGTCAGGGGCTGAACACTGAAGCTTTCTTT. The encoded protein is CASSRQGLNTEAFF.

CDR3 amino acids: CASTERGPGEQYF. CDR3 sequence (DNA): TGTGCCAGCACCGAGCGGGGGCCGGGAGAGCAGTACTTC. V usage is TRBV2 and J usage is TRBJ2-7, with 8 nucleotides matching TRBD2. The CDR3 length is 13 residues. Unmatched junction bases numbered 9, after V lost 7 bases and J lost 7 bases. Germline CDR1 is SNHLY and CDR2 is FYNNEI.

J is TRBJ1-1 and V is TRBV28, with unresolved D. The CDR3 extends over 15 amino acids. Germline V gives CDR1 MDHEN, CDR2 SYDVKM. Trimming removed 2 bases from V and 4 bases from J, with 14 bases in between. The CDR3 is CASSLEGGRSTEAFF. For the CDR3, the DNA is TGTGCCAGCAGTTTAGAGGGAGGGCGGAGCACTGAAGCTTTCTTT.

CDR3 protein: CASSKRGVEGSYNSPLHF. The CDR3 nucleotides are TGTGCCAGCAGCAAACGGGGTGTGGAGGGCTCCTATAATTCACCCCTCCACTTT. V usage is TRBV21-1 and J usage is TRBJ1-6. TRBV21-1 is an annotated pseudogene. CDR3 length: 18 residues.

The gene calls are TRBV7-9 and TRBJ1-2; TRBD1 might be the D (5 bases). The V end was cut by 4 bases, the J end by 0 bases, with 15 bases between. The length of the CDR3 is 16 residues. Germline loops: CDR1 SEHNR, CDR2 FQNEAQ (reference sequence). CDR3 bases: TGTGCCAGCAGCTCCTGGGGGGGACGGACTAACTATGGCTACACCTTC. Protein product: CASSSWGGRTNYGYTF. Using reference TRBV7-9 and TRBJ1-2 for the parts outside the CDR3, the full variable domain is DTGVSQNPRHKITKRGQNVTFRCDPISEHNRLYWYRQTLGQGPEFLTYFQNEAQLEKSRLLSDRFSAERPKGSFSTLEIQRTEQGDSAMYLCASSSWGGRTNYGYTFGSGTRLTVV.

The J gene is TRBJ2-7, the V gene TRBV29-1; a weak D match, TRBD1 (6 bases). Trimming shortened V by 7 bases and J by 2 bases, and 15 bases separated the two germline ends. CDR3 size: 13 residues. Germline V lookup: CDR1 SQVTM, CDR2 ANQGSEA. Written as DNA, the CDR3 is TGCAGCGCAATCAGGGGCCCGACCTACGAGCAGTACTTC. Its protein is CSAIRGPTYEQYF.

The J gene is TRBJ1-2, the V gene TRBV6-2 or TRBV6-3; D is uncertain. Trimming took 4 bases from V and 4 from J, leaving 13 bases between them. The CDR3 covers 14 residues. CDR1 and CDR2 (germline): MNHEY, SVGEGT. Here the CDR3 DNA reads TGTGCCAGCAGTTCCGTGAGCGGAATCTATGGCTACACCTTC. It translates to CASSSVSGIYGYTF.

The chain joins TRBV7-3 to TRBJ2-3, with D possibly matching TRBD2 (5 bases). The germline CDR1 and CDR2 sequences are SGHTA and FQGTGA. The CDR3 is made up of 14 amino acids. V was shortened by 4 bases and J by 2 bases, with 10 bases between the two germline ends. The CDR3 region has the DNA TGTGCCAGCAGCTCGGACTTTAACACAGATACGCAGTATTTT. Translating gives CASSSDFNTDTQYF.

The chain is built from TRBV13 and TRBJ2-1; 9 bases align to TRBD2. The junction had 11 bases not matched to a gene; V was cut back by 5 bases and J by 9 bases. The CDR3 is 15 amino acids. CDR1 is PRHDT and CDR2 is FYEKMQ in the germline V gene (reference sequence). The CDR3 here is CASSDAGLAYTEQFF. CDR3 DNA sequence: TGTGCCAGCAGCGATGCTGGACTAGCGTATACTGAGCAGTTCTTC.

The chain combines TRBV7-3 with TRBJ2-2, with D perhaps TRBD2 (7 bases). The CDR3 covers 17 residues. Germline V gene sequence: CDR1 SGHTA, CDR2 FQGTGA. Trimming removed 5 bases at V and 2 bases at J, with 18 bases between. CDR3 residues: CASSPTLGGGNTGELFF. The CDR3 coding sequence is TGTGCCAGCAGCCCCACCCTTGGGGGGGGCAACACCGGGGAGCTGTTTTTT. Using reference TRBV7-3 and TRBJ2-2 for the parts outside the CDR3, the full variable domain is GAGVSQTPSNKVTEKGKYVELRCDPISGHTALYWYRQSLGQGPEFLIYFQGTGAADDSGLPNDRFFAVRPEGSVSTLKIQRTERGDSAVYLCASSPTLGGGNTGELFFGEGSRLTVL.

The count of this clone is one. The chain recombines TRBV27 with TRBJ2-3, with 7 bases lining up with TRBD2. With V trimmed by 5 bases and J by 0 bases, 8 bases remained unmatched. From germline, CDR1 is MNHEY and CDR2 SMNVEV (reference sequence). The CDR3 loop spans 16 amino acids. Here the CDR3 reads CASSPPGTTSTDTQYF. DNA of the CDR3: TGTGCCAGCAGTCCTCCCGGGACTACTAGCACAGATACGCAGTATTTT.

This chain connects TRBV19 to TRBJ1-3; D remains unclear. V was shortened by 10 bases and J by 4 bases, with 11 bases between the two germline ends. CDR1 is LNHDA, CDR2 SQIVND, per germline (reference sequence). The CDR3 covers 12 residues. The CDR3 loop reads CATRREGNTIYF. The CDR3 region has the DNA TGTGCCACCAGGAGGGAGGGAAACACCATATATTTT.

CDR3 sequence (DNA): TGTGCCAGCAGCCCCGCGGGGACAGACTCCTACGAGCAGTACTTC. As protein: CASSPAGTDSYEQYF. The genes are TRBV7-6 and TRBJ2-7; perhaps TRBD1 as D (7 bases). The CDR3 covers 15 residues. Trimming pared 5 bases from V and 0 bases from J, leaving 14 bases between. Per germline, CDR1 SGHVS and CDR2 FNYEAQ.

Here the CDR3 reads CASTLLTSGGSTDTQYF. The DNA for the CDR3 is TGCGCCAGCACCTTACTCACTAGCGGGGGAAGCACAGATACGCAGTATTTT. The chain employs TRBV5-1 and TRBJ2-3; 11 bases line up with TRBD2. The CDR3 sequence is 17 residues long. V was pared by 6 bases and J by 0 bases, with 9 bases of the junction left unmatched. Germline V gene sequence: CDR1 SGHRS, CDR2 YFSETQ.

This clone was counted once. The chain couples TRBV14 to TRBJ1-4, with D unclear. This CDR3 is built from 15 residues. V lost 1 base and J 5 bases, leaving 11 bases between the germline ends. Germline CDR1 reads SGHDN; CDR2 reads FVKESK. The CDR3 sequence: CASSQGVRSNEKLFF. The CDR3 DNA reads TGTGCCAGCAGCCAAGGGGTCCGAAGCAATGAAAAACTGTTTTTT.

The rearrangement uses TRBV11-2 and TRBJ2-3; the D gene is possibly TRBD2 (7 bases). Trimming took off 4 bases at V and 5 bases at J, with 16 bases between the two ends. The germline gives CDR1 SGHAT, CDR2 FQNNGV. CDR3 length: 15 amino acids. The CDR3 reads CASSSLRGRGDTQYF. For the CDR3, the DNA is TGTGCCAGCAGCTCACTGCGGGGGCGGGGAGATACGCAGTATTTT.

This chain uses TRBV19 with TRBJ2-5; tentative D call: TRBD2 (7 bases). The CDR3 runs 14 residues. V gave up 3 bases and J gave up 4 bases, with 12 bases separating them. Germline values: CDR1 LNHDA, CDR2 SQIVND (reference sequence). CDR3 loop: CASSMGGRSETQYF. The CDR3 DNA follows: TGTGCCAGTAGTATGGGGGGGCGTTCAGAGACCCAGTACTTC. The whole variable domain, remainder taken from reference TRBV19 and TRBJ2-5, is DGGITQSPKYLFRKEGQNVTLSCEQNLNHDAMYWYRQDPGQGLRLIYYSQIVNDFQKGDIAEGYSVSREKKESFPLTVTSAQKNPTAFYLCASSMGGRSETQYFGPGTRLLVL.

This chain links TRBV7-2 with TRBJ1-2, with 9 bases that match TRBD1. CDR3 length equals 17 residues. Germline V gene data show CDR1 as SGHTA and CDR2 as FQGNSA. The V segment lost 5 bases and the J segment 8 bases; nucleotides outside the gene matches: 18. CDR3: CASSTQAGTGPSGGYTF. The CDR3 nucleotides are TGTGCCAGCAGCACCCAAGCCGGGACAGGGCCCTCAGGGGGCTACACCTTC.

This clone was found once. V usage is TRBV5-6 and J usage is TRBJ2-3; 8 bases match TRBD2. CDR1 is SGHDT and CDR2 is YYEEEE in the germline V gene. The length of the CDR3 is 18 residues. V lost 0 bases and J lost 0; bases outside the gene matches: 9. The CDR3 DNA reads as TGTGCCAGCAGCTTGGGATCGGTGCTAGCGGGCAGCACAGATACGCAGTATTTT. It yields the protein CASSLGSVLAGSTDTQYF.

V usage is TRBV6-2 or TRBV6-3 and J usage is TRBJ2-5; the D gene is possibly TRBD2 (7 bases). V gave up 3 bases and J gave up 4 bases, with 15 bases separating them. CDR3 length equals 15 residues. Germline CDR1 and CDR2: MNHEY and SVGEGT. CDR3 in DNA: TGTGCCAGCAGTTATATCGCGGGGGCGGGAGAGACCCAGTACTTC. It specifies CASSYIAGAGETQYF.

The chain carries TRBV6-5 and TRBJ1-1, with unresolved D. The CDR3 consists of 15 residues. V was cut by 0 bases and J by 1 base, with 9 bases left in between. CDR1 and CDR2 from the germline V gene are MNHEY and SVGAGI. Here the CDR3 reads CASSYSAGRNTEAFF. The DNA for the CDR3 is TGTGCCAGCAGTTACTCGGCAGGCCGGAACACTGAAGCTTTCTTT.

The genes are TRBV3-1 (or the pseudogene TRBV3-2) and TRBJ1-6; D perhaps matches TRBD1 (5 bases). Trimming left V 0 bases short and J 7 bases short, with 19 bases between. Germline CDR1 LGHDT, CDR2 YNNKEL (reference sequence). The CDR3 covers 18 residues. The CDR3 region is CASSQDWGGWGQNSPLHF. CDR3 DNA sequence: TGTGCCAGCAGCCAAGATTGGGGAGGATGGGGCCAAAATTCACCCCTCCACTTT.

The chain employs TRBV12-3 or TRBV12-4 and TRBJ2-1; D possibly corresponds to TRBD1 (5 bases). V was cut by 0 bases and J by 10 bases, with 10 bases left in between. This CDR3 has 13 amino acids. CDR3 DNA: TGTGCCAGCAGTTTAGCTCCCCCAGGGGAGCAGTTCTTC. It is translated as CASSLAPPGEQFF.

The rearrangement links TRBV5-6 to TRBJ2-5; the D is unclear. Trimming removed 2 bases from V and 5 bases from J, with 4 bases in between. The V gene's germline CDR1 is SGHDT and CDR2 YYEEEE. The CDR3 covers 11 residues. CDR3 loop: CASSLWETQYF. For the CDR3, the DNA is TGTGCCAGCAGCTTATGGGAGACCCAGTACTTC.